The entry below describes one T cell receptor beta chain. Its antigen is not identified. Sequencing targeted TCR beta in blood CD8+ and CD4+ T cells. TEMRA cells were FACS-enriched, with CD8+ and CD4+ T cells isolated negatively. V shed 2 bases and J 12 bases; nucleotides not matched to a gene: 5. Germline V gene data show CDR1 as MNHNS and CDR2 as SASEGT. The CDR3 consists of 14 residues. These data are taken from a study of CD8 T cells in Susac syndrome. With random hexamers, reverse transcription was performed on about 0.5 to 1 ug of RNA. MiXCR was run by TCRdb on the immunoSEQ multiplex PCR reads, yielding one entry per CDR3 protein. Of some 18,000 distinct CDR3 sequences listed, roughly 96% are singletons. Findings and limits, study-wide: Individuals included in the TCR sequencing and HLA analysis were acknowledged by the study to be relatively few in number.

This clonotype originated in a human donor in good health. Sequencing was done on a sample of CD8+ T cells from PBMCs. The chain couples TRBV6-1 to TRBJ2-1, with 12 bases fitting TRBD2. CDR3 nucleotide sequence: TGTGCCAGCAGTGAACTAGCGGGAGGGTGGTCGCAGTTCTTC. As protein: CASSELAGGWSQFF.